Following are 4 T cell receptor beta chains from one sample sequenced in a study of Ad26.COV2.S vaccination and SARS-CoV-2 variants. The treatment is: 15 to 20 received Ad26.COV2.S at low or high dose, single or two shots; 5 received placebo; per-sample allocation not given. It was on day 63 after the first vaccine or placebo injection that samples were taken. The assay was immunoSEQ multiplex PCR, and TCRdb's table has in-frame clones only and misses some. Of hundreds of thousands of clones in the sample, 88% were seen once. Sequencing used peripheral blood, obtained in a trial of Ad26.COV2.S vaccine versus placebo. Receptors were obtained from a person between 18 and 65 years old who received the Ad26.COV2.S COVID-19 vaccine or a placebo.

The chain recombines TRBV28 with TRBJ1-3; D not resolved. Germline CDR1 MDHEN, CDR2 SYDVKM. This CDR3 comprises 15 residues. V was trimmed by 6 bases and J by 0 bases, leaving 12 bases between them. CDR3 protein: CASSQGRSSGNTIYF. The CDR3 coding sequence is TGTGCCAGCAGCCAAGGGCGCTCCTCTGGAAACACCATATATTTT.

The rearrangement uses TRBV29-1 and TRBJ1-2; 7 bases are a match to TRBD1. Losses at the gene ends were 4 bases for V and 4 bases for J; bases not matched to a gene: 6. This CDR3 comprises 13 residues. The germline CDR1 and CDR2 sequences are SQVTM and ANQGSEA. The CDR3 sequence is CSVADRAGYGYTF. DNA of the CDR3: TGCAGCGTTGCTGACAGGGCCGGCTATGGCTACACCTTC.

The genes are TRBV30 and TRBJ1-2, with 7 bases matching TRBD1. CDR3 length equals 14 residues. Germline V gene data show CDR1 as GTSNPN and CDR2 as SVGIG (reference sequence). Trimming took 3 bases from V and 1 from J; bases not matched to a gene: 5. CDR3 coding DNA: TGTGCCTGGAGCCCGGACAGGTTTAACTATGGCTACACCTTC. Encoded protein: CAWSPDRFNYGYTF.

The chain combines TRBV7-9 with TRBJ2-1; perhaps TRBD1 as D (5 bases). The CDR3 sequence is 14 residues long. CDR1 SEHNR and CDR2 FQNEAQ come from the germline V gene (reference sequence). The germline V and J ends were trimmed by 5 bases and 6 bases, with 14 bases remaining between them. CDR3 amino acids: CASSPLGVGNEQFF. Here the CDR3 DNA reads TGTGCCAGCAGCCCTCTAGGGGTCGGCAATGAGCAGTTCTTC.